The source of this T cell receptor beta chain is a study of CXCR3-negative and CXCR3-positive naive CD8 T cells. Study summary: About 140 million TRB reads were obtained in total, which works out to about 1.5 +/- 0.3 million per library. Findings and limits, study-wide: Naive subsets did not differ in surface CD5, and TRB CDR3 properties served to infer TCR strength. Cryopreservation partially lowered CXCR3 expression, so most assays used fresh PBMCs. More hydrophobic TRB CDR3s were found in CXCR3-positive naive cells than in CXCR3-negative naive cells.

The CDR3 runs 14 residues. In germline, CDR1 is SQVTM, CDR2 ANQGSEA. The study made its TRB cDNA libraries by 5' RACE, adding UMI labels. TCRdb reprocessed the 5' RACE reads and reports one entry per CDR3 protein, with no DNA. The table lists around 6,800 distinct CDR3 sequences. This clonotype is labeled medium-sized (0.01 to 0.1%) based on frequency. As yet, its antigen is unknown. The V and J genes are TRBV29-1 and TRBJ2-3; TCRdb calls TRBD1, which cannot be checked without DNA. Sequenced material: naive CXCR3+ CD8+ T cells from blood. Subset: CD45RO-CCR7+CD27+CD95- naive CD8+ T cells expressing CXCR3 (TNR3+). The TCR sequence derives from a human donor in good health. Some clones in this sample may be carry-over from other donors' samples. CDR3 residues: CSVEPGNSADTQYF.